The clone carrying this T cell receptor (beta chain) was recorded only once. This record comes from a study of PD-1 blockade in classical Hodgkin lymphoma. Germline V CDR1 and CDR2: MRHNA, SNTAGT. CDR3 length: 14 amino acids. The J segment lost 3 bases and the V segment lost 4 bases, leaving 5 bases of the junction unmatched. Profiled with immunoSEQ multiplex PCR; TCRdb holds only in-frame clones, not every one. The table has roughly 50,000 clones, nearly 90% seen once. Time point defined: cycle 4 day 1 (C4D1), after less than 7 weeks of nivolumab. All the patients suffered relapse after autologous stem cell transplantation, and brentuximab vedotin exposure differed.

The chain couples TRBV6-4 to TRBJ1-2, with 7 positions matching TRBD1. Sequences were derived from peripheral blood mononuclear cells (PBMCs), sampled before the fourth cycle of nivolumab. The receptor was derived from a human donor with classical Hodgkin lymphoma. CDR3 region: CASSVTGTDYGYTF. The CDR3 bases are TGTGCCAGCAGTGTGACTGGGACAGACTATGGCTACACCTTC.